This TCR beta chain was sequenced in a study of patients and donors after allogeneic stem cell transplantation. TCRdb processed the RT-PCR reads anew with MiXCR; each CDR3 protein has one entry. The repertoire holds about 110,000 distinct CDR3 sequences, 35% seen once, with around 27% in the top ten. The table lists this clonotype with a few counts. The germline V and J ends were trimmed by 1 base and 11 bases, with 15 bases remaining between them. The germline V gene has CDR1 SGHVS and CDR2 FQNEAQ. The CDR3 loop spans 15 amino acids. This clonotype was sampled from a human donor who was either an allogeneic HSCT recipient or a stem cell or donor lymphocyte infusion donor (not recorded which). It is not recorded whose cells these are; they may come from a transplant donor. Sequenced material: blood, either unsorted or a sorted T cell fraction (not recorded which). This rearrangement joins TRBV7-8 to TRBJ1-6; the D gene is possibly TRBD1 (5 bases). The CDR3 DNA sequence: TGTGCCAGCAGCTTAGTGGGGGTTCCAGGGCCACCCCTCCACTTT. Translation: CASSLVGVPGPPLHF.